The 6 T cell receptor beta chains listed next were all sequenced from one sample in a study of T cells in Graves' hyperthyroidism and ophthalmopathy (dated by TCRdb to 2018 to 2020). Library creation used multiplex PCR. For sequencing, an Illumina HiSeq 2000 was employed. TCR beta CDR3 regions were amplified from RNA transcripts. The first round of RT-PCR for the TCR CDR3 was performed with the HTBI primer set and the Qiagen OneStep RT-PCR kit. Using fastp trimming at Q25 and MiXCR clonotype assembly, TCRdb reanalyzed the public sequencing data and kept in-frame beta chains. Identical CDR3 protein sequences are pooled into one entry, listed with their most common genes and DNA. The table for this sample lists about 510,000 distinct CDR3 sequences; about 15% of them were counted only once. The ten largest clonotypes hold approximately 15% of the sample. Material: blood. Source of these receptors: a woman in her 40s with Graves' hyperthyroidism.

This clonotype came up many times. The chain employs TRBV4-1 and TRBJ2-7, with D perhaps matching TRBD1 (5 bases). Germline lookup yields CDR1 MGHRA and CDR2 YSYEKL. The V and J ends lost 1 base and 2 bases respectively, with 18 bases between them. This CDR3 has 17 amino acids. The CDR3 sequence: CASSQAGIQANPYEQYF. The CDR3 coding sequence is TGCGCCAGCAGCCAAGCTGGGATACAGGCCAATCCCTACGAGCAGTACTTC.

This clonotype was seen many times. The J gene is TRBJ2-3, the V gene TRBV6-5; 9 bases map to TRBD2. CDR1 and CDR2 (germline): MNHEY, SVGAGI. The CDR3 is 16 amino acids. Unmatched junction bases numbered 5, after V lost 2 bases and J lost 2 bases. The CDR3 loop reads CASSYSLAGNTDTQYF. CDR3 DNA: TGTGCCAGCAGTTACAGCCTAGCGGGAAACACAGATACGCAGTATTTT.

This clonotype was seen many times. The chain has TRBV20-1 and TRBJ2-7; D is undetermined. The CDR3 extends over 14 amino acids. Trimming left V 1 base short and J 2 bases short, with 12 bases between. The germline V gene encodes CDR1 DFQATT and CDR2 SNEGSKA (reference sequence). CDR3 sequence reads: CSARVGHPTYEQYF. The DNA for the CDR3 is TGCAGTGCTAGAGTGGGCCATCCAACCTACGAGCAGTACTTC.

This sequence joins TRBV20-1 and TRBJ2-2; TRBD2 matches 10 bases. The V gene's germline CDR1 is DFQATT and CDR2 SNEGSKA (reference sequence). The trim removed 1 base at V and 0 bases at J, leaving 8 bases unmatched. This CDR3 has 18 amino acids. CDR3 amino acids: CSARGASGSGANTGELFF. The CDR3 DNA follows: TGCAGTGCTAGAGGGGCTAGCGGGAGCGGCGCGAACACCGGGGAGCTGTTTTTT.

This clonotype has a count of ten or more. The CDR3: CSARGLADYNEQFF. CDR3 bases: TGCAGTGCTAGAGGACTAGCGGATTACAATGAGCAGTTCTTC. The chain carries TRBV20-1 and TRBJ2-1, with 9 bases identical to TRBD2. The CDR3 is 14 amino acids. CDR1 DFQATT and CDR2 SNEGSKA come from the germline V gene (reference sequence). V trimming: 1 base; J trimming: 4 bases; junction bases outside the gene matches: 2.

In its sample, this clonotype was seen a few times. The chain couples TRBV28 to TRBJ2-6; 9 bases agree with TRBD1. The CDR3 has 14 amino acids. Germline V gives CDR1 MDHEN, CDR2 SYDVKM. The V gene end was trimmed by 6 bases and the J gene end by 12 bases; junction bases not matched to a gene: 9. In DNA, the CDR3 is TGTGCCAGCAGACAACCGGGACAGGGTAGCGTCCTGACTTTC. As protein: CASRQPGQGSVLTF.